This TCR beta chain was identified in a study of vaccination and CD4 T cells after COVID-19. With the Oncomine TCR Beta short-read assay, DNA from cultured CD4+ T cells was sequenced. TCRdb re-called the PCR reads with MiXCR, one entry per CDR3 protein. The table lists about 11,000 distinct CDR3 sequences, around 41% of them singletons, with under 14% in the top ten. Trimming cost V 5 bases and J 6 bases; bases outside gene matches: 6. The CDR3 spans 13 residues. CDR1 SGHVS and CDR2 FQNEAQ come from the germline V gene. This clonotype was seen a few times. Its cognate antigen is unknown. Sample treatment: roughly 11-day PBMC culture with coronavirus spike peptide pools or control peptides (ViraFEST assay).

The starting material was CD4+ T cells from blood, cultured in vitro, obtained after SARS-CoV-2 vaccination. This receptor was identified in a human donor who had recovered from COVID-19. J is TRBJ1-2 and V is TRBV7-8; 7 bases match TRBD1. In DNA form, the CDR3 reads TGTGCCAGCAGCCCCCAGGGGGGCAATGGCTACACCTTC. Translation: CASSPQGGNGYTF.